Below are 3 T cell receptor beta chains sequenced from a single sample in a study of OX40 agonist ivuxolimab in advanced cancers. Assay used: immunoSEQ multiplex PCR; TCRdb lists only in-frame clones, some missing. The sample lists under 80,000 clones, about nine tenths seen once, with over 0.75% in the top ten. The sample was CD4+ or CD8+ T cells sorted from blood, taken in a trial of the OX40 agonist ivuxolimab. Receptor source: an adult with an advanced solid tumor such as melanoma, head and neck, liver or kidney cancer.

The chain has TRBV25-1 and TRBJ2-5; possible D gene TRBD1, 6 bases. CDR3 length: 14 residues. Trimming pared 2 bases from V and 2 bases from J, leaving 9 bases between. Germline V CDR1 and CDR2: MGHDK, SYGVNS. The CDR3: CASSEGQKQETQYF. The CDR3 coding sequence is TGTGCCAGCAGTGAAGGACAGAAACAAGAGACCCAGTACTTC. Full variable domain (remainder filled in from reference TRBV25-1 and TRBJ2-5): EADIYQTPRYLVIGTGKKITLECSQTMGHDKMYWYQQDPGMELHLIHYSYGVNSTEKGDLSSESTVSRIRTEHFPLTLESARPSHTSQYLCASSEGQKQETQYFGPGTRLLVL.

This clone showed up just once. The chain employs TRBV13 and TRBJ2-3; 8 bases line up with TRBD2. This CDR3 spans 14 amino acids. Germline V gene lookup returns CDR1 PRHDT and CDR2 FYEKMQ (reference sequence). The V gene end was trimmed by 5 bases and the J gene end by 5 bases; junction bases not matched to a gene: 6. CDR3 coding DNA: TGTGCCAGCAGCAGCGGGAGAACAGTAGATACGCAGTATTTT. This codes for CASSSGRTVDTQYF.

V is TRBV5-1 and J is TRBJ2-7; 12 bases align to TRBD1. CDR1 SGHRS and CDR2 YFSETQ come from the germline V gene. V was pared by 0 bases and J by 6 bases, with 4 bases of the junction left unmatched. This CDR3 contains 15 residues. The CDR3 nucleotides read TGCGCCAGCAGCTTGGCGGGGGGACAGGGGGCCGAGCAGTACTTC. The encoded protein is CASSLAGGQGAEQYF.